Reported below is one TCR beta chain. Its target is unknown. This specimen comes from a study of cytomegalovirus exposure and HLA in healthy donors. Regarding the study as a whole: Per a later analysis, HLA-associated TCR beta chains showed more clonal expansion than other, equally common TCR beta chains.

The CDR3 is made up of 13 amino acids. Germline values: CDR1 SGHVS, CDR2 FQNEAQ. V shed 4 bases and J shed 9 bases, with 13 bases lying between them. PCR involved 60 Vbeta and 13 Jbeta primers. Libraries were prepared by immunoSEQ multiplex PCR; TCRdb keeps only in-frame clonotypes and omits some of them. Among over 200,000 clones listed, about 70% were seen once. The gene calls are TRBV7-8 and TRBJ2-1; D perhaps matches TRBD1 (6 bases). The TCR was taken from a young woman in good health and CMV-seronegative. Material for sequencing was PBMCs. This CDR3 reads CASSSRTEGEQFF. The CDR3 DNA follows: TGTGCCAGCAGCTCGCGGACAGAAGGTGAGCAGTTCTTC.